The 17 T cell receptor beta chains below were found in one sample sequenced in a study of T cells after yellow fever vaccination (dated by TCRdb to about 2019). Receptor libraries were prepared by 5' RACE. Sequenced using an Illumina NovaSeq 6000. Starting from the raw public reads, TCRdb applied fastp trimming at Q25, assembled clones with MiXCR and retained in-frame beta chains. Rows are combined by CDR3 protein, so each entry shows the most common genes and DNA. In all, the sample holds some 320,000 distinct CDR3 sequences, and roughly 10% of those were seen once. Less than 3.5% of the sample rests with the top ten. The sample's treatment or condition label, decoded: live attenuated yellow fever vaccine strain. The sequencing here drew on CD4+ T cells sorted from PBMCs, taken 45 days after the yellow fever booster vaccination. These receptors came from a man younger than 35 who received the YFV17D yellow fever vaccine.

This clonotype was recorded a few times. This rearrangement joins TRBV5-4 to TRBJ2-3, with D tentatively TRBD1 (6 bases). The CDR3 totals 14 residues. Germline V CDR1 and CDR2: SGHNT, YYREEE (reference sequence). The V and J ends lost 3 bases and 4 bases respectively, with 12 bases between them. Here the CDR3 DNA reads TGTGCCAGCAGCTCCCAGGGGCGGGCAGATACGCAGTATTTT. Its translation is CASSSQGRADTQYF.

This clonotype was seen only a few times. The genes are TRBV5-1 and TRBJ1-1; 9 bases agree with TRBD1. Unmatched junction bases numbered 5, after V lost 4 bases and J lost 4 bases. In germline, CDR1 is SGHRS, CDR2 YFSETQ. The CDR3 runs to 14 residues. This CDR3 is CASSTGQGSTEAFF. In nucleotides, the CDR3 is TGCGCCAGCAGCACAGGACAGGGGAGCACTGAAGCTTTCTTT.

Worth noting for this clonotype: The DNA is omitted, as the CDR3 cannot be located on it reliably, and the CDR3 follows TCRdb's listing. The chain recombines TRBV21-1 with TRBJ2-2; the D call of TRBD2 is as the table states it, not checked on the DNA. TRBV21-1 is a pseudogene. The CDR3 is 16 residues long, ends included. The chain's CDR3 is CASRVADYRTPGSCFF.

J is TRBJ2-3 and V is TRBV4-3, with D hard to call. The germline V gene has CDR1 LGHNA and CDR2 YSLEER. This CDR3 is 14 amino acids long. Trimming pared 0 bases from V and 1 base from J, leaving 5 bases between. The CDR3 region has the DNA TGCGCCAGCAGCCAAGAAGTCCGCACAGATACGCAGTATTTT. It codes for CASSQEVRTDTQYF.

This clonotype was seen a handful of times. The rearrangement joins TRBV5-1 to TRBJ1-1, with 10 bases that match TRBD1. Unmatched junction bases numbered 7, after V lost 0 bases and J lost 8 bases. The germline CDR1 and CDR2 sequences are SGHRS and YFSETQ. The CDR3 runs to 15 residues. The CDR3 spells CASSLEGQGYEEAFF. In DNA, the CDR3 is TGCGCCAGCAGCTTGGAGGGACAGGGGTATGAGGAAGCTTTCTTT.

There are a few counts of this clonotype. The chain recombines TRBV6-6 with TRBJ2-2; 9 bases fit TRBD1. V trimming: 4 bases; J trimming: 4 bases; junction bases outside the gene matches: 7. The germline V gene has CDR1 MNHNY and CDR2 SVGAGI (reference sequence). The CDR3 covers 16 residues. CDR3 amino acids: CASSSHRGRATGELFF. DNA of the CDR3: TGTGCCAGCAGTTCCCACAGGGGGCGAGCCACCGGGGAGCTGTTTTTT.

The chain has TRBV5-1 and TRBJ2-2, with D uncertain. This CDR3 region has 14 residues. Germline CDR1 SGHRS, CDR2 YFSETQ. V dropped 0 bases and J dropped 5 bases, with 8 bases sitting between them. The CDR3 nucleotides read TGCGCCAGCAGCTTGGCCCTGCGGACCGGGGAGCTGTTTTTT. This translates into CASSLALRTGELFF. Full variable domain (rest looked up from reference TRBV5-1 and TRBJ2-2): KAGVTQTPRYLIKTRGQQVTLSCSPISGHRSVSWYQQTPGQGLQFLFEYFSETQRNKGNFPGRFSGRQFSNSRSEMNVSTLELGDSALYLCASSLALRTGELFFGEGSRLTVL.

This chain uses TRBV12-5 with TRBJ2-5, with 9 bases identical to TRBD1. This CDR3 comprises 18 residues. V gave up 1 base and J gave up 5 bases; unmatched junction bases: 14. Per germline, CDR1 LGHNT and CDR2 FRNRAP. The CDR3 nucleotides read TGTGCTAGTGGTTTGGGGGGGGGGACAGGGACCACCGGGGAGACCCAGTACTTC. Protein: CASGLGGGTGTTGETQYF.

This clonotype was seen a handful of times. CDR3 protein: CASTPRDLIYEQYF. In DNA, the CDR3 is TGTGCCAGCACCCCTCGGGACTTGATCTACGAGCAGTACTTC. V and J are TRBV11-2 and TRBJ2-7, with D possibly matching TRBD2 (6 bases). Germline assignment: CDR1 SGHAT and CDR2 FQNNGV. This CDR3 is 14 amino acids long. The germline V and J ends were trimmed by 7 bases and 3 bases, with 16 bases remaining between them.

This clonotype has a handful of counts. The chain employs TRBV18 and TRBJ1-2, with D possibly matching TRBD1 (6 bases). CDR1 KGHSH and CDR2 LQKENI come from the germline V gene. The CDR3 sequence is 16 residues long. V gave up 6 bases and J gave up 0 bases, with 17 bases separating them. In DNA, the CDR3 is TGTGCCAGCTCGTCCTCGACAGGTCCTACTAACTATGGCTACACCTTC. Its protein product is CASSSSTGPTNYGYTF. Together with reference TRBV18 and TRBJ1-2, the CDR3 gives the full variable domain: NAGVMQNPRHLVRRRGQEARLRCSPMKGHSHVYWYRQLPEEGLKFMVYLQKENIIDESGMPKERFSAEFPKEGPSILRIQQVVRGDSAAYFCASSSSTGPTNYGYTFGSGTRLTVV.

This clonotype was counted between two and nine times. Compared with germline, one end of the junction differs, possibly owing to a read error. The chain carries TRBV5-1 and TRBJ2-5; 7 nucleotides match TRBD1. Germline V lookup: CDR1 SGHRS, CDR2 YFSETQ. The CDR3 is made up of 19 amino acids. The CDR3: CASSPGRQGEWRRQESQYF. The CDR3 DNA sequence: TGCGCCAGCAGCCCCGGCAGACAGGGAGAATGGCGTAGGCAAGAGAGCCAGTACTTC.

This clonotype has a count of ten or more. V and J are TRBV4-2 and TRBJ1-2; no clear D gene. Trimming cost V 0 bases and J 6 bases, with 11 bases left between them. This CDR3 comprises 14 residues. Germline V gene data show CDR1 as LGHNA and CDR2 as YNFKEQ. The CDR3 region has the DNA TGTGCCAGCAGCCAAGATCCGGGGATTAATGGCTACACCTTC. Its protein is CASSQDPGINGYTF.

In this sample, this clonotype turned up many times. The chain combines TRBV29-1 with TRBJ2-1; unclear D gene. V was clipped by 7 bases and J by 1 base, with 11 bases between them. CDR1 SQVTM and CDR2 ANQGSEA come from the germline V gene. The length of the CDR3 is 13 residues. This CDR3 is CSALNRSYNEQFF. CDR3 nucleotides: TGCAGCGCATTAAACAGATCCTACAATGAGCAGTTCTTC.

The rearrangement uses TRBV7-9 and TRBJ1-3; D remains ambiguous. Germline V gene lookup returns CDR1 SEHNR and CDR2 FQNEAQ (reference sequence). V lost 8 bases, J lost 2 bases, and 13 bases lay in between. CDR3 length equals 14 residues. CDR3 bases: TGTGCCAGCTCTAAGGAGGGCCCTGGAAACACCATATATTTT. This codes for CASSKEGPGNTIYF.

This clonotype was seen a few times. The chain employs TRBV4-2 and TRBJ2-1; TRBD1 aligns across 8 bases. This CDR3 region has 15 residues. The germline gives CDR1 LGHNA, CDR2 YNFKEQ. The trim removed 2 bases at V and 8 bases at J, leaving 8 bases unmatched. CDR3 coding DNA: TGTGCCAGCAGCCAAACCCGACAGGGGTGGTATGAGCAGTTCTTC. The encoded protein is CASSQTRQGWYEQFF.

CDR3 sequence reads: CASSSTDRTGELFF. CDR3 DNA: TGTGCCAGCAGCTCGACAGACAGGACCGGGGAGCTGTTTTTT. The V call is TRBV11-3, the J call TRBJ2-2; maybe TRBD1 (6 bases). Germline V gives CDR1 SGHNT, CDR2 YENEEA. Trimming took 4 bases from V and 5 from J, leaving 11 bases between them. The CDR3 runs to 14 residues.

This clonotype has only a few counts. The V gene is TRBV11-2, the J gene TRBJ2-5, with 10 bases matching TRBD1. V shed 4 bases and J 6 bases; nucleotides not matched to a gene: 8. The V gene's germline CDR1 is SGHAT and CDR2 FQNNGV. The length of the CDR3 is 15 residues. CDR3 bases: TGTGCCAGCAGCTCCCGGGACAGGGGCGGACAGACCCAGTACTTC. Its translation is CASSSRDRGGQTQYF.